Shown below are 10 T cell receptor beta chains from a single sample sequenced in a study of immune cell composition in non-small cell lung cancer. TCRdb keeps only in-frame clones here, not all; method: immunoSEQ multiplex PCR. Here the sample spans 9,000 to 10,000 clones, 60% to 80% being singletons. Sequenced material: lung tumor tissue. These receptor sequences come from a human donor with non-small cell lung cancer.

The chain links TRBV28 to TRBJ2-4; D is perhaps TRBD1 (5 bases). Germline V gene data show CDR1 as MDHEN and CDR2 as SYDVKM. Trimming cost V 2 bases and J 5 bases, with 7 bases left between them. CDR3 size: 13 residues. The CDR3: CASSLPGQNIQYF. The DNA of the CDR3 is TGTGCCAGCAGTTTACCAGGGCAAAACATTCAGTACTTC. Full variable domain (remainder filled in from reference TRBV28 and TRBJ2-4): DVKVTQSSRYLVKRTGEKVFLECVQDMDHENMFWYRQDPGLGLRLIYFSYDVKMKEKGDIPEGYSVSREKKERFSLILESASTNQTSMYLCASSLPGQNIQYFGAGTRLSVL.

This clone was detected only a few times. The chain links TRBV19 to TRBJ2-2; possibly TRBD2 for D (5 bases). Germline CDR1 LNHDA, CDR2 SQIVND (reference sequence). This CDR3 has 15 amino acids. V dropped 0 bases and J dropped 8 bases, with 13 bases sitting between them. CDR3 in amino acids: CASSIDGRARGELFF. CDR3 DNA: TGTGCCAGTAGTATAGATGGGCGGGCTCGGGGGGAGCTGTTTTTT.

In DNA form, the CDR3 reads TGTGCCAGCTCACCAAACAGGGGGCGCGAGCAGTACTTC. It translates to CASSPNRGREQYF. This chain uses TRBV18 with TRBJ2-7; 9 nucleotides line up with TRBD1. The V segment lost 2 bases and the J segment 6 bases; nucleotides outside the gene matches: 2. The CDR3 contains 13 residues. The germline CDR1 and CDR2 sequences are KGHSH and LQKENI. Together with reference TRBV18 and TRBJ2-7, the CDR3 gives the full variable domain: NAGVMQNPRHLVRRRGQEARLRCSPMKGHSHVYWYRQLPEEGLKFMVYLQKENIIDESGMPKERFSAEFPKEGPSILRIQQVVRGDSAAYFCASSPNRGREQYFGPGTRLTVT.

CDR3 nucleotide sequence: TGCGCCAGCAGCTTTAGAACAGGGGCGGTCTACAATGAGCAGTTCTTC. It codes for CASSFRTGAVYNEQFF. The V gene is TRBV5-1, the J gene TRBJ2-1; 7 bases fit TRBD1. The CDR3 is made up of 16 amino acids. Trimming took 2 bases from V and 3 from J; bases not matched to a gene: 8. Germline V lookup: CDR1 SGHRS, CDR2 YFSETQ.

The chain combines TRBV6-5 with TRBJ1-6; D not certain. The CDR3 contains 14 residues. The ends were cut back, 1 base at V and 8 bases at J, with 9 bases in the middle. Germline CDR1 and CDR2: MNHEY and SVGAGI. CDR3 in amino acids: CASSYFGRDSPLHF. The CDR3 bases are TGTGCCAGCAGTTACTTCGGGCGGGATTCACCCCTCCACTTT.

On this clone: A far bigger clonotype differs at one base, so this is likely a read error. Distinct nucleotide sequences in the sample also encode this CDR3. The J gene is TRBJ2-5, the V gene TRBV11-2; the match to TRBD2 covers 8 bases. The CDR3 sequence is 16 residues long. V shed 5 bases and J 2 bases; nucleotides not matched to a gene: 10. The germline V gene has CDR1 SGHAT and CDR2 FQNNGV. This CDR3 is CASSQDWRGVQETQYF. The CDR3 region has the DNA TGTGCCAGCAGCCAAGATTGGCGGGGGGTTCAAGAGACCCAGTACTTC.

This rearrangement joins TRBV6-6 to TRBJ1-4; D remains ambiguous. Germline CDR1 and CDR2: MNHNY and SVGAGI (reference sequence). Trimming shortened V by 5 bases and J by 0 bases, and 7 bases separated the two germline ends. The CDR3 runs 14 residues. Here the CDR3 reads CASSTTPTNEKLFF. CDR3 DNA sequence: TGTGCCAGCAGTACCACCCCAACTAATGAAAAACTGTTTTTT.

The V gene is TRBV30, the J gene TRBJ1-4; D unclear. This CDR3 is built from 13 residues. Germline V CDR1 and CDR2: GTSNPN, SVGIG (reference sequence). Trimming stripped 1 base from V and 7 bases from J, with 10 bases between. CDR3 DNA sequence: TGTGCCTGGAGTGGTAGGGCTAGTGAAAAACTGTTTTTT. It codes for CAWSGRASEKLFF.

This chain connects TRBV19 to TRBJ2-2; tentatively, D is TRBD1 or TRBD2 (5 bases each). CDR3 size: 14 residues. Trimming cost V 3 bases and J 6 bases, with 11 bases left between them. Germline V CDR1 and CDR2: LNHDA, SQIVND (reference sequence). The CDR3 loop reads CASSISLGPGELFF. CDR3 DNA: TGTGCCAGTAGTATCAGTTTGGGACCCGGGGAGCTGTTTTTT.

The CDR3 DNA reads as TGTGCCAGCAGGAGGGATCGGATGAACACTGAAGCTTTCTTT. Protein product: CASRRDRMNTEAFF. This chain links TRBV6-1 with TRBJ1-1; D call uncertain. Trimming stripped 6 bases from V and 0 bases from J, with 11 bases between. This CDR3 is built from 14 residues. CDR1 is MNHNS, CDR2 SASEGT, per germline.